This T cell receptor beta chain was sequenced for a study of blood T cells in healthy people across ages. Study results and caveats: Age showed a roughly linear inverse relationship with TCR beta diversity per million T cells.

All donors came from Russia, were Caucasian and healthy, and spanned ages about 6 to 90. Concerning this clonotype: The antigen remains unidentified.

Trimming pared 3 bases from V and 1 base from J, leaving 6 bases between. The CDR3 length is 13 residues. Per germline, CDR1 MDHEN and CDR2 SYDVKM. A second roughly 6 to 12 cycle PCR used barcoded and J-beta primers. TCRdb re-called the 5' RACE reads through MiXCR, storing one row per CDR3 protein. The sample has approximately 790,000 distinct CDR3 sequences, around two thirds seen once. This chain joins TRBV28 and TRBJ1-1; D is ambiguous. Sequencing used blood. The receptor's source is a man aged 30 to 45 in good health. The CDR3 region is CASSFPQNTEAFF. In DNA form, the CDR3 reads TGTGCCAGCAGTTTCCCTCAGAACACTGAAGCTTTCTTT.